Presented here are 20 T cell receptor beta chains from one specimen sequenced in a study of blood T cell repertoires in COVID-19. The repertoire was sequenced with immunoSEQ multiplex PCR; TCRdb's copy has only in-frame clones and lacks some. The table lists about 190,000 clones, around nine tenths of them singletons. Sequences were obtained from peripheral blood. These receptors were collected from a man aged 18 to 29 with active or convalescent COVID-19.

The chain employs TRBV6-2 or TRBV6-3 and TRBJ2-5, with 7 bases aligning to TRBD1. V was pared by 0 bases and J by 4 bases, with 8 bases of the junction left unmatched. The CDR3 contains 16 residues. Germline CDR1 is MNHEY and CDR2 is SVGEGT. For the CDR3, the DNA is TGTGCCAGCAGTTACTCTTCCGGGGCAGGGGGAGAGACCCAGTACTTC. Its protein product is CASSYSSGAGGETQYF.

The chain uses TRBV30 and TRBJ1-4, with a possible D match to TRBD1 (6 bases). Looked up from germline, CDR1 is GTSNPN and CDR2 is SVGIG (reference sequence). Between the trimmed V and J ends, which lost 5 bases and 0 bases, there was a span of 10 bases. The CDR3 has 14 residues. CDR3 sequence reads: CAWSTGTTNEKLFF. The CDR3 DNA reads as TGTGCCTGGTCGACAGGAACAACTAATGAAAAACTGTTTTTT. Together with reference TRBV30 and TRBJ1-4, the CDR3 gives the full variable domain: SQTIHQWPATLVQPVGSPLSLECTVEGTSNPNLYWYRQAAGRGLQLLFYSVGIGQISSEVPQNLSASRPQDRQFILSSKKLLLSDSGFYLCAWSTGTTNEKLFFGSGTQLSVL.

The genes are TRBV27 and TRBJ1-1; no clear D. V lost 2 bases, J lost 5 bases, and 15 bases lay in between. The CDR3 is made up of 15 amino acids. Germline V lookup: CDR1 MNHEY, CDR2 SMNVEV (reference sequence). The CDR3 here is CASSLVIPGTTEAFF. DNA of the CDR3: TGTGCCAGCAGTTTAGTGATTCCGGGAACGACTGAAGCTTTCTTT.

The chain is built from TRBV4-2 and TRBJ2-2; maybe TRBD2 (6 bases). V gave up 3 bases and J gave up 1 base, with 6 bases separating them. The CDR3 has 14 residues. Germline assignment: CDR1 LGHNA and CDR2 YNFKEQ. CDR3: CASSQRENTGELFF. The CDR3 DNA reads TGTGCCAGCAGCCAGCGGGAGAACACCGGGGAGCTGTTTTTT.

The chain has TRBV30 and TRBJ2-5; 7 bases fit TRBD1. With 3 bases clipped from V and 1 base from J, the junction kept 5 bases outside the gene matches. This CDR3 has 14 residues. Germline loops: CDR1 GTSNPN, CDR2 SVGIG (reference sequence). As DNA, the CDR3 is TGTGCCTGGAGCCTGGACAGGAGCCAAGAGACCCAGTACTTC. It translates to CAWSLDRSQETQYF.

The V and J genes are TRBV19 and TRBJ1-1, with D maybe TRBD1 (5 bases). This CDR3 region has 16 residues. V gave up 9 bases and J gave up 0 bases, with 20 bases separating them. Germline V gene lookup returns CDR1 LNHDA and CDR2 SQIVND (reference sequence). The CDR3 sequence is CARDGGGAHLNTEAFF. CDR3 DNA: TGTGCCAGGGACGGTGGAGGGGCCCATCTGAACACTGAAGCTTTCTTT. Full variable domain (outside the CDR3, taken from reference TRBV19 and TRBJ1-1): DGGITQSPKYLFRKEGQNVTLSCEQNLNHDAMYWYRQDPGQGLRLIYYSQIVNDFQKGDIAEGYSVSREKKESFPLTVTSAQKNPTAFYLCARDGGGAHLNTEAFFGQGTRLTVV.

This clone has only a few counts. V gene TRBV4-2 combines with J gene TRBJ2-5, with 13 nucleotides matching TRBD2. CDR1 is LGHNA, CDR2 YNFKEQ, per germline. The CDR3 has 17 residues. Unmatched junction bases numbered 7, after V lost 2 bases and J lost 4 bases. This chain's CDR3 is CASSQSRTSGSGETQYF. The DNA of the CDR3 is TGTGCCAGCAGCCAAAGTCGGACTAGCGGGAGTGGAGAGACCCAGTACTTC.

This chain joins TRBV5-1 and TRBJ1-4; TRBD1 aligns across 8 bases. Germline values: CDR1 SGHRS, CDR2 YFSETQ. This CDR3 contains 13 residues. Losses at the gene ends were 5 bases for V and 8 bases for J; bases not matched to a gene: 5. The CDR3 DNA reads as TGCGCCAGCAGAGACAGGGGCGAAGAAAAACTGTTTTTT. Translated, it gives CASRDRGEEKLFF.

The V and J genes are TRBV3-1 (or the pseudogene TRBV3-2) and TRBJ1-2; TRBD1 might be the D (5 bases). The CDR3 consists of 15 residues. The germline V gene has CDR1 LGHDT and CDR2 YNNKEL (reference sequence). The V end lost 1 base, the J end lost 2 bases, and 11 bases lay between the germline ends. The CDR3 region is CASSQGDLGNYGYTF. CDR3 DNA sequence: TGTGCCAGCAGCCAAGGGGACTTGGGGAACTATGGCTACACCTTC.

The gene calls are TRBV7-3 and TRBJ2-3; perhaps TRBD1 as D (5 bases). The length of the CDR3 is 17 residues. In germline, CDR1 is SGHTA, CDR2 FQGTGA. V lost 2 bases to trimming and J lost 2 bases, with 17 bases between them. The CDR3 nucleotides are TGTGCCAGCAGCTTAGGTCATGGGTGGGGCACCACAGATACGCAGTATTTT. Amino acids: CASSLGHGWGTTDTQYF.

This clone was picked up one time. The chain combines TRBV30 with TRBJ2-1; a possible D gene is TRBD2 (7 bases). Germline lookup yields CDR1 GTSNPN and CDR2 SVGIG (reference sequence). V was pared by 3 bases and J by 4 bases, with 19 bases between. This CDR3 region has 16 residues. CDR3 in amino acids: CAWSLSPGGQYNEQFF. The CDR3 coding sequence is TGTGCCTGGAGCCTCTCACCGGGGGGCCAATACAATGAGCAGTTCTTC.

V usage is TRBV18 and J usage is TRBJ1-5, with 9 bases matching TRBD1. Trimming removed 1 base from V and 5 bases from J; junction bases left unmatched: 3. The CDR3 runs 15 residues. Per the germline V gene, CDR1 is KGHSH and CDR2 is LQKENI. CDR3 protein: CASSPQGQGYQPQHF. The CDR3 region has the DNA TGTGCCAGCTCACCACAGGGACAGGGATATCAGCCCCAGCATTTT.

The chain recombines TRBV6-6 with TRBJ1-2; maybe TRBD1 (6 bases). There are 13 residues in the CDR3. V shed 6 bases and J shed 8 bases, with 16 bases lying between them. Per the germline V gene, CDR1 is MNHNY and CDR2 is SVGAGI (reference sequence). The CDR3, as DNA: TGTGCCAGCAGCCCGAACAGGGAAAGAGGCTACACCTTC. It specifies CASSPNRERGYTF.

The chain carries TRBV19 and TRBJ1-5; weak D call: TRBD1 (5 bases). The ends were cut back, 7 bases at V and 2 bases at J, with 9 bases in the middle. There are 13 residues in the CDR3. Germline V CDR1 and CDR2: LNHDA, SQIVND (reference sequence). In nucleotides, the CDR3 is TGTGCCAGTACCATGACAGGCAATCAGCCCCAGCATTTT. Residues: CASTMTGNQPQHF. The whole variable domain, filled in from reference TRBV19 and TRBJ1-5, reads DGGITQSPKYLFRKEGQNVTLSCEQNLNHDAMYWYRQDPGQGLRLIYYSQIVNDFQKGDIAEGYSVSREKKESFPLTVTSAQKNPTAFYLCASTMTGNQPQHFGDGTRLSIL.

This chain connects TRBV19 to TRBJ1-1, with 8 bases that match TRBD1. Trimming cost V 6 bases and J 11 bases; bases outside gene matches: 14. Germline lookup yields CDR1 LNHDA and CDR2 SQIVND (reference sequence). The CDR3 has 14 amino acids. The CDR3, as DNA: TGTGCCAGTAGGCTAACAGGGGGTCCAACGGTGGCTTTCTTT. Amino acid sequence: CASRLTGGPTVAFF.

V is TRBV5-6 and J is TRBJ1-5, with a possible D match to TRBD1 (6 bases). The CDR3 consists of 16 residues. Between the trimmed V and J ends, which lost 2 bases and 5 bases, there was a span of 17 bases. Per the germline V gene, CDR1 is SGHDT and CDR2 is YYEEEE. The CDR3 loop is CASSLFRDTTDQPQHF. CDR3 nucleotide sequence: TGTGCCAGCAGCTTATTTAGGGACACTACCGATCAGCCCCAGCATTTT.

The V and J genes are TRBV19 and TRBJ1-1, with D possibly TRBD1 on 6 matching bases. CDR1 LNHDA and CDR2 SQIVND come from the germline V gene (reference sequence). The CDR3 spans 14 residues. The germline V and J ends were trimmed by 6 bases and 2 bases, with 13 bases remaining between them. The CDR3 sequence: CASSRGQLNTEAFF. CDR3 nucleotide sequence: TGTGCCAGTAGCCGCGGACAGTTAAACACTGAAGCTTTCTTT.

V usage is TRBV3-1 (or the pseudogene TRBV3-2) and J usage is TRBJ1-3; the match to TRBD1 covers 10 bases. The germline CDR1 and CDR2 sequences are LGHDT and YNNKEL (reference sequence). This CDR3 has 16 amino acids. Losses at the gene ends were 2 bases for V and 4 bases for J; bases not matched to a gene: 5. This chain's CDR3 is CASSQLTGGVGNTIYF. In nucleotides, the CDR3 is TGTGCCAGCAGCCAATTGACAGGGGGCGTCGGAAACACCATATATTTT.

The chain joins TRBV15 to TRBJ1-2; weak D call: TRBD1 (6 bases). CDR1 is LNHNV and CDR2 is YYDKDF in the germline V gene (reference sequence). The CDR3 is made up of 15 amino acids. Between the trimmed V and J ends, which lost 0 bases and 8 bases, there was a span of 16 bases. The CDR3: CATSRDRAGAYGYTF. In nucleotides, the CDR3 is TGTGCCACCAGCAGAGATCGGGCAGGGGCTTACGGCTACACCTTC.

The rearrangement uses TRBV2 and TRBJ1-2, with TRBD1 identical over 7 bases. This CDR3 has 13 amino acids. With V trimmed by 8 bases and J by 8 bases, 11 bases remained unmatched. CDR1 is SNHLY, CDR2 FYNNEI, per germline. For the CDR3, the DNA is TGTGCCAGCGGGAAGGACAGGTCGGAAGGCTACACCTTC. Protein: CASGKDRSEGYTF.